These 21 T cell receptor beta chains were all obtained from the same sample, sequenced in a study of shared clonotypes between healthy human individuals (TCRdb year 2020). Library generation was performed with the immunoSEQ multiplex PCR assay. Drawn from immuneACCESS, this table holds only the in-frame rearrangements with V and J called that TCRdb kept. Clones are partly lost; checked studies trace under half to an unresolved V gene and leave the rest unexplained. Counted in this sample were about 670,000 clones; about two thirds of them appeared once. About 1.8% of the sample is held by the ten biggest clonotypes. Sequencing was done on a sample of memory CD4+ T cells sorted from blood. Per the publication, the cell subset or site label means: CD45RA-negative fraction. Receptors originate from a young woman in good health.

The genes are TRBV19 and TRBJ1-5; D gene unclear. The CDR3 totals 15 residues. With 1 base removed from V and 0 bases from J, the gap between germline ends came to 7 bases. The germline V gene has CDR1 LNHDA and CDR2 SQIVND (reference sequence). The CDR3, as DNA: TGTGCCAGTAGTATAGGGGTAAATAGCAATCAGCCCCAGCATTTT. Protein: CASSIGVNSNQPQHF.

Here the CDR3 reads CASSQRYNEQFF. The CDR3 DNA follows: TGTGCCAGCAGCCAGCGGTACAATGAGCAGTTCTTC. The J gene is TRBJ2-1, the V gene TRBV6-6; perhaps TRBD2 as D (5 bases). In germline, CDR1 is MNHNY, CDR2 SVGAGI (reference sequence). V lost 6 bases to trimming and J lost 4 bases, with 7 bases between them. CDR3 length: 12 residues.

The rearrangement uses TRBV6-5 and TRBJ2-7; 11 positions agree with TRBD2. J gave up 4 bases and V 0 bases, and 5 bases lay outside the gene matches. CDR3 size: 16 residues. Germline CDR1 reads MNHEY; CDR2 reads SVGAGI. DNA of the CDR3: TGTGCCAGCAGTTACTCCCTAGCGGGAGGTCGGTACGAGCAGTACTTC. This codes for CASSYSLAGGRYEQYF.

This clone was seen once. This rearrangement joins TRBV19 to TRBJ1-4; D possibly corresponds to TRBD1 (6 bases). V was trimmed by 6 bases and J by 0 bases, leaving 20 bases between them. The CDR3 has 18 amino acids. Germline V gives CDR1 LNHDA, CDR2 SQIVND (reference sequence). The CDR3, as DNA: TGTGCCAGTAGACAAACTAGGACAGCGCGACCAACTAATGAAAAACTGTTTTTT. It specifies CASRQTRTARPTNEKLFF.

CDR3 nucleotides: TGTGCCTGGAGGGTTTGGGGATCAACTAATGAAAAACTGTTTTTT. This codes for CAWRVWGSTNEKLFF. The genes are TRBV30 and TRBJ1-4; D unclear. V lost 3 bases, J lost 0 bases, and 11 bases lay in between. CDR3 length: 15 amino acids. Germline V lookup: CDR1 GTSNPN, CDR2 SVGIG (reference sequence).

This clone was seen a single time. The sample has other DNA sequences that encode this CDR3 too. The chain recombines TRBV18 with TRBJ1-2; 7 bases fit TRBD1. Germline CDR1 and CDR2: KGHSH and LQKENI. V was pared by 3 bases and J by 4 bases, with 5 bases of the junction left unmatched. CDR3 length: 14 amino acids. The CDR3 sequence: CASSPGRDSYGYTF. The CDR3 DNA sequence: TGTGCCAGCTCACCGGGCCGGGACAGCTATGGCTACACCTTC. The full variable domain, its missing parts supplied by reference TRBV18 and TRBJ1-2, is NAGVMQNPRHLVRRRGQEARLRCSPMKGHSHVYWYRQLPEEGLKFMVYLQKENIIDESGMPKERFSAEFPKEGPSILRIQQVVRGDSAAYFCASSPGRDSYGYTFGSGTRLTVV.

This clone was recorded a few times. The chain links TRBV7-2 to TRBJ2-3, with D perhaps being TRBD1 or TRBD2 (5 bases each). Trimming pared 2 bases from V and 5 bases from J, leaving 11 bases between. The CDR3 runs 14 residues. The germline CDR1 and CDR2 sequences are SGHTA and FQGNSA. CDR3 in DNA: TGTGCCAGCAGCTTATGGGGGAATCGAGATACGCAGTATTTT. Its protein is CASSLWGNRDTQYF.

This clone was recorded once. The chain carries TRBV6-6 and TRBJ1-2; D not certain. V lost 6 bases and J lost 2, with 4 bases in between. The CDR3 has 11 amino acids. Germline V gene data show CDR1 as MNHNY and CDR2 as SVGAGI (reference sequence). The CDR3 loop reads CASRSNYGYTF. CDR3 in DNA: TGTGCCAGCAGATCAAACTATGGCTACACCTTC.

The V call is TRBV4-1, the J call TRBJ2-1; 10 bases match TRBD1. The CDR3 has 15 amino acids. From germline, CDR1 is MGHRA and CDR2 YSYEKL. Trimming removed 1 base from V and 4 bases from J; junction bases left unmatched: 1. CDR3 DNA: TGCGCCAGCAGCCAAGGGACAGGGGGATACAATGAGCAGTTCTTC. Translating it yields CASSQGTGGYNEQFF.

Ten or more counts support this clone. The rearrangement links TRBV28 to TRBJ1-5, with unresolved D. This CDR3 spans 17 amino acids. The germline V gene encodes CDR1 MDHEN and CDR2 SYDVKM. V lost 6 bases, J lost 2 bases, and 20 bases lay in between. The CDR3 loop reads CASSTILGWSRNQPQHF. The CDR3 DNA follows: TGTGCCAGCAGCACTATCCTGGGGTGGTCCCGCAATCAGCCCCAGCATTTT.

Concerning this clone: At one boundary the junction diverges from the germline segment, which might be a read error. The chain joins TRBV5-1 to TRBJ2-3; D might be TRBD1 or TRBD2, each matching 5 bases. CDR3 length: 17 amino acids. Germline lookup yields CDR1 SGHRS and CDR2 YFSETQ. The CDR3 nucleotides read TGCGCCAGCAGTTTGGACCCGGGGCAGCCTCCCACAGATACGCAGTATTTT. Amino acid sequence: CASSLDPGQPPTDTQYF.

This clone has just one count. CDR3: CSVRQGLITDTQYF. CDR3 DNA sequence: TGCAGCGTCCGACAGGGGCTGATCACAGATACGCAGTATTTT. This chain uses TRBV29-1 with TRBJ2-3; TRBD1 agrees at 8 bases. The ends lost 6 bases at V and 2 bases at J; junction bases unmatched: 7. Looked up from germline, CDR1 is SQVTM and CDR2 is ANQGSEA. The CDR3 length is 14 residues.

This chain uses TRBV28 with TRBJ2-7, with 9 bases that match TRBD2. Germline lookup yields CDR1 MDHEN and CDR2 SYDVKM. The CDR3 is 15 amino acids. V dropped 4 bases and J dropped 5; count of bases not matched to a gene: 9. Here the CDR3 reads CASSYTGTSNHEQYF. CDR3 in DNA: TGTGCCAGCAGTTATACGGGGACTAGCAACCACGAGCAGTACTTC.

This chain links TRBV21-1 with TRBJ2-5; the D call of TRBD2 is as the table states it, not checked on the DNA. TRBV21-1 is a recognized pseudogene. There are 15 residues in the CDR3. This chain's CDR3 is CASSKVGGRTETQYF. CDR3 nucleotides: TGTGCCAGCAGCAAAGTTGGCGGGAGAACGGAGACCCAGTACTTC.

This clone has only a few counts. The DNA of the CDR3 is TGTGCCTGGAGGGGGAGCGGAGAGACCCAGTACTTC. Its translation: CAWRGSGETQYF. V is TRBV30 and J is TRBJ2-5; possibly TRBD2 for D (5 bases). The CDR3 is made up of 12 amino acids. Trimming cost V 3 bases and J 4 bases, with 9 bases left between them. CDR1 GTSNPN and CDR2 SVGIG come from the germline V gene (reference sequence).

This clone has more than one count but fewer than ten. The chain couples TRBV28 to TRBJ2-7, with 8 bases matching TRBD2. With V trimmed by 5 bases and J by 5 bases, 14 bases remained unmatched. Germline V gives CDR1 MDHEN, CDR2 SYDVKM. The CDR3 loop spans 16 amino acids. The CDR3, as DNA: TGTGCCAGCAGTGTAGCCGGGACTAGAGGTTCCAACGAGCAGTACTTC. Its translation is CASSVAGTRGSNEQYF.

This clone was observed once. The chain joins TRBV7-9 to TRBJ1-3; D is uncertain. Trimming cost V 5 bases and J 0 bases, with 11 bases left between them. The CDR3 runs to 15 residues. Looked up from germline, CDR1 is SEHNR and CDR2 is FQNEAQ (reference sequence). The CDR3 sequence: CASSQRRSSGNTIYF. The CDR3 nucleotides read TGTGCCAGCAGCCAAAGACGTTCCTCTGGAAACACCATATATTTT.

This clone showed up just once. The sample holds other DNA sequences that translate to the same CDR3. This rearrangement joins TRBV4-2 to TRBJ2-3, with 7 bases fitting TRBD1. The trim removed 2 bases at V and 1 base at J, leaving 0 bases unmatched. The CDR3 consists of 14 residues. Germline CDR1 and CDR2: LGHNA and YNFKEQ. This chain's CDR3 is CASSQQGGTDTQYF. The DNA of the CDR3 is TGTGCCAGCAGCCAACAGGGGGGCACAGATACGCAGTATTTT.

The table lists this clone with a few counts. The chain is built from TRBV10-1 and TRBJ2-5; no clear D gene. The V and J ends lost 3 bases and 2 bases respectively, with 10 bases between them. This CDR3 comprises 14 residues. Germline V CDR1 and CDR2: WNHNN, SYGVQD (reference sequence). CDR3 region: CASSDRPGQETQYF. The CDR3 DNA follows: TGCGCCAGCAGTGACCGCCCGGGTCAAGAGACCCAGTACTTC.

This clone was seen repeatedly, ten times or more. This chain joins TRBV25-1 and TRBJ2-1; 9 bases map to TRBD2. The CDR3 sequence is 16 residues long. Germline V CDR1 and CDR2: MGHDK, SYGVNS. J lost 7 bases, V lost 2 bases, and 9 bases had no gene match. In DNA form, the CDR3 reads TGTGCCAGCAGTGAAGGGTGGGATAGCGGGAGAAATGAGCAGTTCTTC. It specifies CASSEGWDSGRNEQFF.

V is TRBV4-1 and J is TRBJ2-3; 12 bases are a match to TRBD2. The V gene end was trimmed by 5 bases and the J gene end by 2 bases; junction bases not matched to a gene: 11. The germline V gene has CDR1 MGHRA and CDR2 YSYEKL. This CDR3 comprises 18 residues. The CDR3 DNA sequence: TGCGCCAGCAGCAGACTAGCGGGAGTCCCCGAACCCACAGATACGCAGTATTTT. Translated: CASSRLAGVPEPTDTQYF.